This T cell receptor beta chain stems from a study of metastatic and nonmetastatic thyroid tumors. Under the authors' procedure: For papillary thyroid cancer, a distant-metastasis classifier was constructed from CDR3 differences observed across clinicopathological groups. TCRdb re-called clones from the PCR reads using MiXCR. TCRdb, rather than the study authors, made the V and J calls. This table has 15,000 to 17,000 clones, around 25% appearing once. Thyroid surgery took place with no prior treatment in any patient. The table lists this clone with a few counts. Antigen: not known. Study conclusions and caveats: TCR beta diversity was reportedly significantly higher in malignant thyroid tumors than benign nodules, in blood and tumor.

Source material: tumor tissue. The receptor comes from a female donor with papillary thyroid cancer or a benign thyroid nodule (not recorded which). Some clones in this sample may be carry-over from other donors' samples.

The CDR3, as DNA: TGTGCCAGCAGTTCCCTAAGTAACTATGGCTACACCTTC. Translating it yields CASSSLSNYGYTF. The chain carries TRBV28 and TRBJ1-2; D is undetermined. The V end was cut by 4 bases, the J end by 1 base, with 7 bases between. From germline, CDR1 is MDHEN and CDR2 SYDVKM. The CDR3 is 13 amino acids.